The present TCR beta chain was sequenced within a study of blood T cell repertoires in COVID-19 (dated by TCRdb to about 2020). Looking at the study overall: Collaborator samples came from the United States, Italy and Spain and covered acute and convalescent phases of COVID-19. Sample metadata almost always included a de-identified subject ID, COVID-19 status, age in years and sex. Where available, HLA class I and class II types were obtained from metadata supplied by the sample provider rather than from assay-based typing. Deeply sampled blood TCRbeta repertoires from subjects exposed to, actively infected with, or recovered from COVID-19 were included in the dataset. The repertoires were released in a freely available public database intended as a resource for research on the immune response to SARS-CoV-2. The material from the prospective study consisted of cDNA or gDNA derived from T cells, B-cell-depleted T cells, or PBMCs. The samples were drawn from two sources: the first 160 participants of the ongoing ImmuneRACE study, and over 1,000 subjects contributed by 6 global collaborators. The research as a whole found: How much clinical and demographic metadata was included differed by source and by participant, and the metadata was provided uncurated.

CDR1 and CDR2 are drawn from the germline V gene: MGHDK, SYGVNS. Trimming at the junction amounts to 6 bases on V and 6 bases on J, and the germline ends lie 15 bases apart. From the cysteine through the phenylalanine, the CDR3 covers 13 amino acids. This entry keeps only the CDR3 DNA: 39 bases, framed from base 1. Each collaborating institution followed its own protocols to collect whole blood in K2EDTA tubes. For TCRbeta analysis, collaborator samples were shipped as frozen whole blood, as isolated PBMCs, or as DNA extracted from either sample type. TCRbeta CDR3 regions were amplified from genomic DNA using the immunoSEQ Assay, a bias-controlled multiplex PCR. In the source study's methods: Within the assay, amplification of reference gene primers was used to estimate how many nucleated cells each sample contained. To quantify the absolute abundance of each unique TCRbeta CDR3 rearrangement, sequence reads were collapsed and filtered. For each sample, productive Simpson clonality was calculated by taking the square root of Simpson's diversity index across productive rearrangements. The source is immuneACCESS, and TCRdb retained only in-frame sequences with V and J called. Part of the clones is not carried over; for the studies checked, unresolved V genes explain less than half of this, and the remainder is unexplained. For V, J and clone size, that table is used; D and trimming come from the DNA. This sample has 150,000 to 200,000 clones in its table, and approximately 90% of those were observed once. The ten largest clones add up to approximately 4.5% of the sample.

This clone was seen once. Its antigen is still unknown. The sample holds no much larger clone one base away, and base qualities are not on file. The sequence was obtained from a human donor in a cohort sampled during active COVID-19. The sequencing input was peripheral blood. In this chain, TRBV25-1 is recombined with TRBJ2-7; possibly the D gene is TRBD2, per 7 matching bases. CDR3 region: CASSAFAGAEQYF. In nucleotide form, the sequence is TGTGCCAGCAGCGCTTTCGCGGGGGCCGAGCAGTACTTC.